These 30 T cell receptor beta chains were all obtained from the same sample, sequenced in a study of T cell responses to AZD1222 COVID-19 vaccine listed by TCRdb under 2021. The sample's time point, from its label and the paper: baseline before first vaccination. Libraries were constructed by the immunoSEQ multiplex PCR assay. The table comes from immuneACCESS by way of TCRdb, which keeps in-frame sequences with V and J called. Part of the clones is missing from these tables; in studies checked, under half for an unresolved V gene and the rest for unknown reasons. For this sample the table gives 95,000 to 110,000 clones, of which approximately 93% were detected only once. The top ten clonotypes cover about 5% of the sample. Source: peripheral blood, taken on day 0 of AZD1222 vaccination. The receptor source for this set is an adult in good health.

This chain connects TRBV10-3 to TRBJ2-5; 9 positions agree with TRBD2. The CDR3 runs 18 residues. Germline V gene lookup returns CDR1 ENHRY and CDR2 SYGVKD. Trimming at V came to 2 bases and at J to 0 bases, leaving 10 bases not matched to a gene. The CDR3 nucleotides are TGTGCCATCAGTGAGCCGAGAAGGCGGGAGGGAAACCAAGAGACCCAGTACTTC. This gives the protein CAISEPRRREGNQETQYF.

The CDR3 DNA is TGTGCCAGCAGTGAATCCGGGACAAGGTTCTACGAGCAGTACTTC. The encoded protein is CASSESGTRFYEQYF. This sequence joins TRBV6-1 and TRBJ2-7; perhaps TRBD1 as D (6 bases). V was cut by 2 bases and J by 3 bases, with 14 bases left in between. This CDR3 spans 15 amino acids. Germline CDR1 reads MNHNS; CDR2 reads SASEGT.

This clone showed up just once. The rearrangement joins TRBV15 to TRBJ1-4, with no clear D. The germline CDR1 and CDR2 sequences are LNHNV and YYDKDF (reference sequence). V lost 3 bases and J lost 4, with 6 bases in between. The CDR3 covers 13 residues. The CDR3 sequence is CATSSRDNEKLFF. CDR3 bases: TGTGCCACCAGCAGTAGGGATAATGAAAAACTGTTTTTT.

J is TRBJ1-1 and V is TRBV19; a possible D gene is TRBD1 (6 bases). CDR1 and CDR2 from the germline V gene are LNHDA and SQIVND (reference sequence). V was trimmed by 5 bases and J by 2 bases, leaving 21 bases between them. There are 17 residues in the CDR3. In nucleotides, the CDR3 is TGTGCCAGTAGTCCTAGGTTGGGGGCATCAAGAAACACTGAAGCTTTCTTT. Residues: CASSPRLGASRNTEAFF. Combining the CDR3 with reference TRBV19 and TRBJ1-1 gives the whole variable domain DGGITQSPKYLFRKEGQNVTLSCEQNLNHDAMYWYRQDPGQGLRLIYYSQIVNDFQKGDIAEGYSVSREKKESFPLTVTSAQKNPTAFYLCASSPRLGASRNTEAFFGQGTRLTVV.

This chain joins TRBV29-1 and TRBJ2-7, with a possible D match to TRBD2 (6 bases). Trimming left V 7 bases short and J 1 base short, with 11 bases between. This CDR3 is built from 12 residues. CDR1 is SQVTM and CDR2 is ANQGSEA in the germline V gene. CDR3 sequence reads: CSGSGESYEQYF. As DNA, the CDR3 is TGCAGCGGTTCGGGGGAGTCCTACGAGCAGTACTTC.

The chain carries TRBV2 and TRBJ2-4; TRBD1 aligns across 10 bases. The CDR3 is 16 amino acids. Trimming at V came to 5 bases and at J to 1 base, leaving 5 bases not matched to a gene. The V gene's germline CDR1 is SNHLY and CDR2 FYNNEI. DNA of the CDR3: TGTGCCAGCAGTCGGGACAGGGGAGCGGCCAAAAACATTCAGTACTTC. Translation: CASSRDRGAAKNIQYF.

V and J are TRBV5-1 and TRBJ2-7, with 10 positions matching TRBD2. The V and J ends lost 3 bases and 6 bases, in that order; junction bases with no gene match: 6. The CDR3 runs 14 residues. In germline, CDR1 is SGHRS, CDR2 YFSETQ. CDR3 amino acids: CASSSPGTSVEQYF. CDR3 nucleotides: TGCGCCAGCAGCTCACCCGGGACTAGCGTCGAGCAGTACTTC.

This clone was picked up one time. The chain uses TRBV10-3 and TRBJ2-1; the D gene could be TRBD1 or TRBD2 (5 bases each). Germline CDR1 is ENHRY and CDR2 is SYGVKD. V lost 3 bases to trimming and J lost 5 bases, with 14 bases between them. The CDR3 covers 15 residues. CDR3 protein: CAISEEGPRDNEQFF. DNA for the CDR3: TGTGCCATCAGTGAAGAGGGGCCTAGGGACAATGAGCAGTTCTTC.

V gene TRBV27 combines with J gene TRBJ1-6; no reliable D call. This CDR3 has 13 amino acids. Trimming took 7 bases from V and 7 from J, leaving 11 bases between them. Germline V lookup: CDR1 MNHEY, CDR2 SMNVEV (reference sequence). The CDR3 spells CASTSGGNSPLHF. For the CDR3, the DNA is TGTGCCAGCACCTCAGGCGGAAATTCACCCCTCCACTTT.

The chain has TRBV10-2 and TRBJ2-1; D is unresolved. The CDR3 covers 12 residues. Trimming pared 6 bases from V and 7 bases from J, leaving 10 bases between. CDR1 is WSHSY, CDR2 SAAADI, per germline. The CDR3: CASSDLVNEQFF. The CDR3 region has the DNA TGCGCCAGCAGCGACTTAGTGAATGAGCAGTTCTTC.

The chain employs TRBV6-1 and TRBJ1-5, with 8 bases aligning to TRBD1. The V gene end was trimmed by 1 base and the J gene end by 1 base; junction bases not matched to a gene: 15. This CDR3 spans 20 amino acids. Germline loops: CDR1 MNHNS, CDR2 SASEGT. The CDR3 spells CASSEGSRGQGFESNQPQHF. CDR3 nucleotide sequence: TGTGCCAGCAGTGAAGGGAGTCGCGGACAGGGATTTGAGAGCAATCAGCCCCAGCATTTT.

V is TRBV6-5 and J is TRBJ1-6; perhaps TRBD1 as D (5 bases). The CDR3 length is 13 residues. V was trimmed by 6 bases and J by 10 bases, leaving 13 bases between them. The germline gives CDR1 MNHEY, CDR2 SVGAGI. The CDR3 nucleotides are TGTGCCAGCAGGGGGGGGGAGGACTCACCCCTCCACTTT. Translating it yields CASRGGEDSPLHF.

This clone came up a few times. The J gene is TRBJ1-2, the V gene TRBV11-2; weak D call: TRBD1 (6 bases). Germline values: CDR1 SGHAT, CDR2 FQNNGV. V lost 5 bases, J lost 0 bases, and 13 bases lay in between. This CDR3 spans 15 amino acids. CDR3 sequence (DNA): TGTGCCAGCAGCCGCAGGGGTTTAGCTAACTATGGCTACACCTTC. Translated: CASSRRGLANYGYTF.

The chain employs TRBV18 and TRBJ2-7; D is uncertain. The CDR3 spans 13 residues. Germline V gives CDR1 KGHSH, CDR2 LQKENI. V dropped 4 bases and J dropped 4 bases, with 11 bases sitting between them. The DNA for the CDR3 is TGTGCCAGCTCACTACAGAGTCGATACGAGCAGTACTTC. The encoded protein is CASSLQSRYEQYF.

The genes are TRBV29-1 and TRBJ1-1; D is uncertain. Trimming removed 6 bases at V and 1 base at J, with 6 bases between. There are 11 residues in the CDR3. Per germline, CDR1 SQVTM and CDR2 ANQGSEA. As DNA, the CDR3 is TGCAGCGTCCAGAGGAACACTGAAGCTTTCTTT. This translates into CSVQRNTEAFF.

The V gene is TRBV24-1, the J gene TRBJ1-2, with 7 bases aligning to TRBD1. Looked up from germline, CDR1 is KGHDR and CDR2 is SFDVKD. V shed 7 bases, J shed 7 bases, and the junction held 17 bases outside the gene matches. CDR3 size: 16 residues. The CDR3, as DNA: TGTGCCACCAGCACCGCTGACAGGGCGGGGAGCGGTGGCTACACCTTC. Protein sequence: CATSTADRAGSGGYTF.

The rearrangement links TRBV14 to TRBJ2-1, with D uncertain. This CDR3 is built from 13 residues. Germline V gene data show CDR1 as SGHDN and CDR2 as FVKESK. V gave up 1 base and J gave up 9 bases, with 10 bases separating them. The CDR3 nucleotides are TGTGCCAGCAGCCAAGCAAGATCCGGTGAGCAGTTCTTC. This gives the protein CASSQARSGEQFF.

The chain carries TRBV19 and TRBJ2-1, with a tentative D call TRBD1 (5 bases). There are 13 residues in the CDR3. Trimming pared 6 bases from V and 10 bases from J, leaving 16 bases between. CDR1 and CDR2 from the germline V gene are LNHDA and SQIVND (reference sequence). The CDR3 here is CASSSTGSLEQFF. In DNA, the CDR3 is TGTGCCAGTAGCTCCACAGGCTCCTTAGAGCAGTTCTTC.

CDR3 DNA sequence: TGTGCCAGCAGCTTAGGGCCCGACCCTGGCTACGAGCAGTACTTC. Translated, it gives CASSLGPDPGYEQYF. The chain recombines TRBV5-4 with TRBJ2-7, with no clear D. V gave up 2 bases and J gave up 3 bases, with 15 bases separating them. The CDR3 is 15 residues long. Germline lookup yields CDR1 SGHNT and CDR2 YYREEE (reference sequence). Based on the CDR3 plus reference TRBV5-4 and TRBJ2-7, the full variable domain is ETGVTQSPTHLIKTRGQQVTLRCSSQSGHNTVSWYQQALGQGPQFIFQYYREEENGRGNFPPRFSGLQFPNYSSELNVNALELDDSALYLCASSLGPDPGYEQYFGPGTRLTVT.

The chain recombines TRBV11-3 with TRBJ2-7; 13 positions agree with TRBD2. The germline gives CDR1 SGHNT, CDR2 YENEEA. The CDR3 has 14 amino acids. Losses at the gene ends were 1 base for V and 6 bases for J; bases not matched to a gene: 0. CDR3 nucleotide sequence: TGTGCCAGCAGCTTAGGACTAGCGGGAGGCGAGCAGTACTTC. The encoded protein is CASSLGLAGGEQYF.

The chain is built from TRBV14 and TRBJ1-1; D is possibly TRBD1 (6 bases). Germline loops: CDR1 SGHDN, CDR2 FVKESK. The CDR3 loop spans 15 amino acids. Between the trimmed V and J ends, which lost 2 bases and 4 bases, there was a span of 14 bases. The CDR3 here is CASSQLGRGGTEAFF. CDR3 in DNA: TGTGCCAGCAGCCAATTGGGCAGGGGAGGCACTGAAGCTTTCTTT.

The J gene is TRBJ2-1, the V gene TRBV5-1; 12 nucleotides match TRBD2. From germline, CDR1 is SGHRS and CDR2 YFSETQ. The V and J ends lost 6 bases and 10 bases, in that order; junction bases with no gene match: 11. This CDR3 spans 15 amino acids. Here the CDR3 reads CASKERTSGVHEQFF. The CDR3 DNA is TGCGCCAGCAAAGAGAGGACTAGCGGGGTCCACGAGCAGTTCTTC.

The V call is TRBV30, the J call TRBJ1-3, with D perhaps TRBD1 (5 bases). The CDR3 extends over 13 amino acids. The germline V and J ends were trimmed by 1 base and 4 bases, with 8 bases remaining between them. Germline CDR1 reads GTSNPN; CDR2 reads SVGIG (reference sequence). Written as DNA, the CDR3 is TGTGCCTGGAGTGGACAGCTAGGAAACACCATATATTTT. Amino acid sequence: CAWSGQLGNTIYF.

V gene TRBV18 combines with J gene TRBJ1-2, with D possibly being TRBD1 (6 bases). The V end lost 0 bases, the J end lost 0 bases, and 11 bases lay between the germline ends. Germline loops: CDR1 KGHSH, CDR2 LQKENI. This CDR3 is built from 16 residues. CDR3 loop: CASSPPIGGANYGYTF. The CDR3 nucleotides read TGTGCCAGCTCACCACCGATAGGGGGAGCTAACTATGGCTACACCTTC.

The chain has TRBV18 and TRBJ1-2, with a possible D match to TRBD1 (5 bases). The ends were cut back, 6 bases at V and 2 bases at J, with 16 bases in the middle. Germline V gives CDR1 KGHSH, CDR2 LQKENI. The CDR3 loop spans 15 amino acids. The CDR3 loop is CASSQGPQPNYGYTF. The CDR3 region has the DNA TGTGCCAGCTCGCAGGGTCCGCAGCCCAACTATGGCTACACCTTC. Variable domain in full (rest from reference TRBV18 and TRBJ1-2): NAGVMQNPRHLVRRRGQEARLRCSPMKGHSHVYWYRQLPEEGLKFMVYLQKENIIDESGMPKERFSAEFPKEGPSILRIQQVVRGDSAAYFCASSQGPQPNYGYTFGSGTRLTVV.

On this clone: A junction boundary mismatches the germline segment, possibly from a read error. The chain carries TRBV4-2 and TRBJ1-4; a possible D gene is TRBD1 (5 bases). The length of the CDR3 is 17 residues. Germline V gene data show CDR1 as LGHNA and CDR2 as YNFKEQ. CDR3 loop: CASSEDLRGGNDEKLFF. The CDR3 DNA is TGTGCCAGCAGCGAAGACCTACGTGGGGGTAACGATGAAAAACTGTTTTTT.

The chain has TRBV7-8 and TRBJ2-1, with D uncertain. The ends were cut back, 3 bases at V and 1 base at J, with 13 bases in the middle. The length of the CDR3 is 16 residues. CDR1 and CDR2 from the germline V gene are SGHVS and FQNEAQ. CDR3 DNA: TGTGCCAGCAGCTTCCGCGATCCCCAGTCCTACAATGAGCAGTTCTTC. It yields the protein CASSFRDPQSYNEQFF. Looking up the rest from reference TRBV7-8 and TRBJ2-1 gives the full variable domain: GAGVSQSPRYKVAKRGQDVALRCDPISGHVSLFWYQQALGQGPEFLTYFQNEAQLDKSGLPSDRFFAERPEGSVSTLKIQRTQQEDSAVYLCASSFRDPQSYNEQFFGPGTRLTVL.

V and J are TRBV7-3 and TRBJ2-3; the match to TRBD2 covers 13 bases. Germline assignment: CDR1 SGHTA and CDR2 FQGTGA. The CDR3 totals 16 residues. V lost 4 bases and J lost 2; bases outside the gene matches: 3. The CDR3 region is CASSSGLAGTTDTQYF. The CDR3 nucleotides read TGTGCCAGCAGCTCGGGACTAGCGGGGACCACAGATACGCAGTATTTT.

The CDR3 nucleotides are TGTGCCAGCAGTCGACAGCGTAACCAAGAGACCCAGTACTTC. Its translation is CASSRQRNQETQYF. The chain is built from TRBV2 and TRBJ2-5, with a possible D match to TRBD1 (5 bases). Germline CDR1 SNHLY, CDR2 FYNNEI. V dropped 5 bases and J dropped 0 bases, with 10 bases sitting between them. The CDR3 sequence is 14 residues long. Full variable domain (rest looked up from reference TRBV2 and TRBJ2-5): EPEVTQTPSHQVTQMGQEVILRCVPISNHLYFYWYRQILGQKVEFLVSFYNNEISEKSEIFDDQFSVERPDGSNFTLKIRSTKLEDSAMYFCASSRQRNQETQYFGPGTRLLVL.

The chain uses TRBV7-2 and TRBJ2-7; D remains unclear. This CDR3 is built from 14 residues. The V gene lost 1 base and the J gene lost 5 bases, with 12 bases spanning the gap. Looked up from germline, CDR1 is SGHTA and CDR2 is FQGNSA. The CDR3 DNA reads as TGTGCCAGCAGCTTAGTACGGTCCTTGGACGAGCAGTACTTC. Translating gives CASSLVRSLDEQYF.